This TCR beta chain was recorded in a study of cytomegalovirus exposure and HLA in healthy donors. This clone has a handful of counts. What it recognizes is unknown. The PCR ran on 60 Vbeta and 13 Jbeta primers. Authors' processing steps: Approximately 9.9 million of roughly 81 million unique TCR beta chains were shared, per a later count. The protocol was immunoSEQ multiplex PCR, while the TCRdb copy is restricted to in-frame clones and leaves out a portion. For V, J and clone size, that table is used; D and trimming come from the DNA. Among over 90,000 clones listed, 77% were seen once. Study-level points and caveats: Later analysis reportedly placed an Asian-associated ancestry cluster below the roughly 670-donor mean in N-insertions. Some TCR beta chains (more than 150 of them) were listed as cytomegalovirus-associated.

The sample taken for sequencing was PBMCs. The clonotype was recovered from a male donor in good health and CMV-seropositive.

CDR3 sequence reads: CASSLTGGRIDTQYF. CDR3 coding DNA: TGTGCCAGCAGTTTAACGGGAGGCCGAATAGATACGCAGTATTTT. The chain recombines TRBV27 with TRBJ2-3; the match to TRBD2 covers 7 bases. Germline V lookup: CDR1 MNHEY, CDR2 SMNVEV (reference sequence). The CDR3 contains 15 residues. V lost 2 bases, J lost 5 bases, and 7 bases stayed unmatched.